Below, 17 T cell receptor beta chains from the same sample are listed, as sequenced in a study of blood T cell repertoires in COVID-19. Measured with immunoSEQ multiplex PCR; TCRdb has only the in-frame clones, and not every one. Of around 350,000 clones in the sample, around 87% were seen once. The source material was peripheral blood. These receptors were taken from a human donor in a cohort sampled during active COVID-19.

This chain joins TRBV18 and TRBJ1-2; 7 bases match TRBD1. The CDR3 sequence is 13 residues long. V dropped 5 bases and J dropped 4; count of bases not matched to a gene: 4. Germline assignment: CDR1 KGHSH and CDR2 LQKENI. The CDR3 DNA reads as TGTGCCAGCTCAGCGGGACAGCCCTATGGCTACACCTTC. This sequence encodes CASSAGQPYGYTF.

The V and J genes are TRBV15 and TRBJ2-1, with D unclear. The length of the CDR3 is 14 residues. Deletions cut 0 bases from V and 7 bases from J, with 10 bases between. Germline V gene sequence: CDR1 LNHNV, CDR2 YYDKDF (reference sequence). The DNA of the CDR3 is TGTGCCACCAGCAGAGATCTGGCGGTGAATGAGCAGTTCTTC. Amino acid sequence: CATSRDLAVNEQFF.

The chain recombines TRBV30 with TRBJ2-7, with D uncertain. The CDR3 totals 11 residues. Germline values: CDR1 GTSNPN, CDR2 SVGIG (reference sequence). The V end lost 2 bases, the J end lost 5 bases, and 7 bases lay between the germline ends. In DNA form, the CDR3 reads TGTGCCTGGAGTTTAACAGACGAGCAGTACTTC. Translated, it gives CAWSLTDEQYF.

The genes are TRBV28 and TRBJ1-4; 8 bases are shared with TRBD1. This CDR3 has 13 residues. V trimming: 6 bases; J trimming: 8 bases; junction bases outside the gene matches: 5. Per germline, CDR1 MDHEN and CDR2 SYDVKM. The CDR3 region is CASRSTGVEKLFF. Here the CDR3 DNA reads TGTGCCAGCAGGTCGACAGGGGTCGAAAAACTGTTTTTT. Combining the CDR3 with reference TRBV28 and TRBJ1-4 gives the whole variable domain DVKVTQSSRYLVKRTGEKVFLECVQDMDHENMFWYRQDPGLGLRLIYFSYDVKMKEKGDIPEGYSVSREKKERFSLILESASTNQTSMYLCASRSTGVEKLFFGSGTQLSVL.

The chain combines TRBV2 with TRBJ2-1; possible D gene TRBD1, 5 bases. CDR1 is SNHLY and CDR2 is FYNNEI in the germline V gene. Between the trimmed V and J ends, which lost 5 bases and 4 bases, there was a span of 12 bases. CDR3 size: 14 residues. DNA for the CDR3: TGTGCCAGCAGTCCGTCCAGGGTGTACAATGAGCAGTTCTTC. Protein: CASSPSRVYNEQFF.

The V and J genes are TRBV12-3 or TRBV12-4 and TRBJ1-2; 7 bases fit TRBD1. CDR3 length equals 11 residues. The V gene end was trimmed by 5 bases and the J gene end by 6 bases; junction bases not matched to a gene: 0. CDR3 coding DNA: TGTGCCAGCAGTGACAGGGATGGCTACACCTTC. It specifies CASSDRDGYTF.

The CDR3 DNA reads TGCGCCAGCAGACACGAAGCGTTAATGAGCACCGGGGAGCTGTTTTTT. Protein product: CASRHEALMSTGELFF. The chain recombines TRBV5-1 with TRBJ2-2; D remains unclear. The CDR3 length is 16 residues. The germline gives CDR1 SGHRS, CDR2 YFSETQ. Trimming took off 5 bases at V and 4 bases at J, with 18 bases between the two ends.

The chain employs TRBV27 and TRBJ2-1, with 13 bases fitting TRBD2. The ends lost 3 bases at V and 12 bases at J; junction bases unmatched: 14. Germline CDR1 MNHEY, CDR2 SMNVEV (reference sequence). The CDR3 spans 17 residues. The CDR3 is CASSLSRPETSGRGQFF. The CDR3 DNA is TGTGCCAGCAGTTTGTCCCGCCCCGAAACTAGCGGGAGGGGGCAGTTCTTC.

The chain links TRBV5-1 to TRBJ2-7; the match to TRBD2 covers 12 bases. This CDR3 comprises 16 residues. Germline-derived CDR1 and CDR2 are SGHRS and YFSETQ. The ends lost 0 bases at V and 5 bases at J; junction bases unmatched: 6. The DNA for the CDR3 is TGCGCCAGCAGCTTGGTCAGGACTAGCGGGATGAACGAGCAGTACTTC. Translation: CASSLVRTSGMNEQYF.

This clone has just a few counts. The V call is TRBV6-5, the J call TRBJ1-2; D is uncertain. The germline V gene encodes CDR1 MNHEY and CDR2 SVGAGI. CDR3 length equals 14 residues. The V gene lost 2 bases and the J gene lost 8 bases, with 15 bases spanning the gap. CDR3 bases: TGTGCCAGCAGTTACAGTTCGGGCCAGCGGGGCTACACCTTC. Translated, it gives CASSYSSGQRGYTF.

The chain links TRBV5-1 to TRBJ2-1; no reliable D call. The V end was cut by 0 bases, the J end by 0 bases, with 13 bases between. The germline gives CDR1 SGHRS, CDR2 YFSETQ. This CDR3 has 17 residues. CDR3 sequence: CASSLGPRWSSYNEQFF. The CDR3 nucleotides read TGCGCCAGCAGCTTGGGTCCCCGTTGGAGCTCCTACAATGAGCAGTTCTTC.

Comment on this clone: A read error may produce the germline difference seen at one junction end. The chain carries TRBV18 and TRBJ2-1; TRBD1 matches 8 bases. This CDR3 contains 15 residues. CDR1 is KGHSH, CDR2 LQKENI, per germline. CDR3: CASSPSAGIRDRWIF. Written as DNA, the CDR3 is TGTGCCAGCTCACCATCGGCTGGGATTCGGGACAGGTGGATCTTC.

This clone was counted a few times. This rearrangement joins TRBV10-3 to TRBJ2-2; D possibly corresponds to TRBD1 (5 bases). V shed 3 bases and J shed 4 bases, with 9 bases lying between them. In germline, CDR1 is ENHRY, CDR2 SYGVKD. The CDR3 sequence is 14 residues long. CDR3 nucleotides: TGTGCCATCAGTGAAAGGCAGGGCACCGGGGAGCTGTTTTTT. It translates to CAISERQGTGELFF.

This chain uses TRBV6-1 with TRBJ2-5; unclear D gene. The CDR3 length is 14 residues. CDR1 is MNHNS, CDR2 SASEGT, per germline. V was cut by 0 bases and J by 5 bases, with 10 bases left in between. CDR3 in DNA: TGTGCCAGCAGTGAAGCGCGATTTTGGGAGACCCAGTACTTC. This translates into CASSEARFWETQYF.

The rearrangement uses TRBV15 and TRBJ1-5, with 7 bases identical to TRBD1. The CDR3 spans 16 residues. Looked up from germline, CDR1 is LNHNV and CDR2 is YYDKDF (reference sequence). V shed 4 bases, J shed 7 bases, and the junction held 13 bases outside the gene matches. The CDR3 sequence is CATSTRSGGSRQPQHF. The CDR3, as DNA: TGTGCCACCAGCACTAGATCAGGGGGGTCTAGGCAGCCCCAGCATTTT.

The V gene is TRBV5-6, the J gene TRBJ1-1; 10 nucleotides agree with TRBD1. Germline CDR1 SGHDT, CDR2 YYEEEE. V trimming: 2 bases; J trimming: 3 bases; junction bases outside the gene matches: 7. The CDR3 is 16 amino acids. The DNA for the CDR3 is TGTGCCAGCAGCTTAGGGACAGGGGTCCCTTACACTGAAGCTTTCTTT. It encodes CASSLGTGVPYTEAFF.

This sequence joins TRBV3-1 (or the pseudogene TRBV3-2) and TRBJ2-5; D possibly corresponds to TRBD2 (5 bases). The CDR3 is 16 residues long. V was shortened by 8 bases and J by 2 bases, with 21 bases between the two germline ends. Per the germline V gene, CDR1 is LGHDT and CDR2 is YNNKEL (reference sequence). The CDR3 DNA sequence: TGTGCCAGCGCCTCCCTCAAAGGGAGAACACAAGAGACCCAGTACTTC. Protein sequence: CASASLKGRTQETQYF.